A selection of T cell receptor beta chains follows, all from one sample in a study of T cells expressing NK-cell markers. TCRdb reanalyzed the 5' RACE reads, giving one entry per CDR3 protein sequence and no DNA. This sample's clone table lists a few hundred thousand distinct CDR3 sequences. The sequencing input was blood T cells: a sorted CD56 or NKG2C T cell subset, CD4+ or CD8+ T cells, or bulk PBMC T cells (not recorded which). Receptors originate from a man between 18 and 69 years old in good health. Both conserved end residues are part of each CDR3.

j_gene: TRBJ1-6
v_gene: TRBV10-3
CDR3aa: CAISDGGGDSPLHF

j_gene: TRBJ2-2
v_gene: TRBV7-2
CDR3aa: CASSSLYTSVATGELFF

j_gene: TRBJ1-1
v_gene: TRBV15
CDR3aa: CATSRDLSRTNEAFF

j_gene: TRBJ2-3
v_gene: TRBV7-8
CDR3aa: CASSRQGVTDTQYF

j_gene: TRBJ1-4
v_gene: TRBV20-1
CDR3aa: CSAYSGATNEKLFF

j_gene: TRBJ2-2
v_gene: TRBV3-1
CDR3aa: CASSQEGRITGELFF

j_gene: TRBJ1-2
v_gene: TRBV7-2
CDR3aa: CASSIQGRFGYTF

j_gene: TRBJ1-1
v_gene: TRBV4-1
CDR3aa: CASSRGGFMNTEAFF

j_gene: TRBJ2-5
v_gene: TRBV5-1
CDR3aa: CASRPGQRNQETQYF

j_gene: TRBJ2-5
v_gene: TRBV4-2
CDR3aa: CASSQGGMGLAGGQETQYF

j_gene: TRBJ2-2
v_gene: TRBV6-1
CDR3aa: CASRFSGAGTGELFF

j_gene: TRBJ2-7
v_gene: TRBV19
CDR3aa: CASKGTGAYEQYF

j_gene: TRBJ2-2
v_gene: TRBV5-1
CDR3aa: CASSPGQGTGELFF

j_gene: TRBJ1-6
v_gene: TRBV9
CDR3aa: CASSADWGNSPLHF

j_gene: TRBJ2-6
v_gene: TRBV7-7
CDR3aa: CASSLGPAGGANVLTF

j_gene: TRBJ2-7
v_gene: TRBV6-5
CDR3aa: CASSTGGGAYEQYF

j_gene: TRBJ2-6
v_gene: TRBV30
CDR3aa: CAWAGAGGWRANVLTF

j_gene: TRBJ1-1
v_gene: TRBV12-3/TRBV12-4
CDR3aa: CASSRQGGNTEAFF

j_gene: TRBJ2-2
v_gene: TRBV12-3/TRBV12-4
CDR3aa: CASSLAIWRELFF

j_gene: TRBJ2-1
v_gene: TRBV2
CDR3aa: CATRRGGLSSYNEQFF

j_gene: TRBJ2-3
v_gene: TRBV27
CDR3aa: CASSLTSLSTDTQYF

j_gene: TRBJ1-3
v_gene: TRBV9
CDR3aa: CASSVDAGISGNTIYF

j_gene: TRBJ2-1
v_gene: TRBV12-3/TRBV12-4
CDR3aa: CASSLGAGGSYNEQFF

j_gene: TRBJ1-2
v_gene: TRBV7-9
CDR3aa: CASSPTGVGGYTF

j_gene: TRBJ2-7
v_gene: TRBV21-1
CDR3aa: CASSKIHNGVSYEQYF

j_gene: TRBJ2-4
v_gene: TRBV6-1
CDR3aa: CASSPRTSGNIQYF

j_gene: TRBJ2-3
v_gene: TRBV11-2
CDR3aa: CASSLRGGVHSYTSTDTQYF

j_gene: TRBJ2-1
v_gene: TRBV11-2
CDR3aa: CASSLAALSSYNEQFF

j_gene: TRBJ1-5
v_gene: TRBV21-1
CDR3aa: CASSNTTKGGGQPQHF

j_gene: TRBJ2-5
v_gene: TRBV18
CDR3aa: CASSPPRTSEYQETQYF

j_gene: TRBJ1-2
v_gene: TRBV5-1
CDR3aa: CASSWGTGAPPNYGYTF

j_gene: TRBJ1-6
v_gene: TRBV12-3/TRBV12-4
CDR3aa: CASSLDRNPNSPLHF

j_gene: TRBJ1-5
v_gene: TRBV10-3
CDR3aa: CAISAAPGNQPQHF

j_gene: TRBJ2-3
v_gene: TRBV4-1
CDR3aa: CASSQTGTGDSTDTQYF

j_gene: TRBJ2-1
v_gene: TRBV20-1
CDR3aa: CSARASDSRVTYNEQFF

j_gene: TRBJ2-5
v_gene: TRBV5-1
CDR3aa: CASSLAGTSGGQETQYF

j_gene: TRBJ1-5
v_gene: TRBV6-1
CDR3aa: CASSRSTTGSQPQHF

j_gene: TRBJ1-3
v_gene: TRBV25-1
CDR3aa: CASSGTGTGNTIYF

j_gene: TRBJ2-1
v_gene: TRBV12-3/TRBV12-4
CDR3aa: CASSPDRVRFF

j_gene: TRBJ2-7
v_gene: TRBV2
CDR3aa: CASSEYRLYEQYF

j_gene: TRBJ2-1
v_gene: TRBV5-1
CDR3aa: CASSLVPPWNEQFF

j_gene: TRBJ2-1
v_gene: TRBV5-1
CDR3aa: CASSNLGGVFSNEQFF